The source of this T cell receptor beta chain is a study of blood T cell repertoires in COVID-19. Study as a whole: All recovered Cohort 3 donors got two negative PCRs, got clearance, or saw symptom resolution. T cells, B-cell-depleted T cells, or PBMCs supplied cDNA or gDNA.

Participants spanned ages about 18 to 90 years and resided in around 25 US areas. Assay used: immunoSEQ multiplex PCR; TCRdb lists only in-frame clones, some missing. The sample lists 350,000 to 450,000 clones, about 89% occurring once. The V segment lost 6 bases and the J segment 4 bases; nucleotides outside the gene matches: 7. In germline, CDR1 is ENHRY, CDR2 SYGVKD. This CDR3 contains 14 residues. The TCR originated in a man aged 35 to 55 in a cohort exposed to, infected with or recovered from COVID-19 (not recorded which). The chain uses TRBV10-3 and TRBJ2-3, with 7 bases aligning to TRBD2. The sample taken for sequencing was PBMCs or T cells enriched from blood (not recorded which). Here the CDR3 reads CAISPSGKADTQYF. The CDR3 DNA is TGTGCCATCAGCCCGAGCGGGAAAGCAGATACGCAGTATTTT.